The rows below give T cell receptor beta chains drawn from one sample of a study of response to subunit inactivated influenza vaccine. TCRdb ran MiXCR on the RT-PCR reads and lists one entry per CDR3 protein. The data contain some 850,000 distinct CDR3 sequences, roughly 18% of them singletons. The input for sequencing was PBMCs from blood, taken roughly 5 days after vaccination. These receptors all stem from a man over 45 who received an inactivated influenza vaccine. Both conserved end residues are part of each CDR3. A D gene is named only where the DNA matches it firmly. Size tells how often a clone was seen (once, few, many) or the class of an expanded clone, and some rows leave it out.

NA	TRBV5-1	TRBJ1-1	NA	CASSLDGEAFF	TGCGCCAGCAGCTTGGATGGTGAAGCTTTCTTT
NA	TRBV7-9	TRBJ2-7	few	CASSLPAGYLPHEQYF	TGTGCCAGCAGCTTACCCGCGGGGTACCTCCCCCACGAGCAGTACTTC
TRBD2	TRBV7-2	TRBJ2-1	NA	CASSSPRTSGSRYEQFF	TGTGCCAGCAGCTCCCCGAGGACTAGCGGGAGTAGGTATGAGCAGTTCTTC
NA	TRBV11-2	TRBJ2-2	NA	CASSPRARTNTGELFF	TGTGCCAGCAGCCCCCGGGCGAGGACCAACACCGGGGAGCTGTTTTTT
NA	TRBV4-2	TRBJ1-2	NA	CASSQTLTGGYGYTF	TGTGCCAGCAGCCAAACGCTCACAGGAGGCTATGGCTACACCTTC
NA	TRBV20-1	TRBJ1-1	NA	CSESQTINTEAFF	TGCAGTGAGTCACAGACTATTAACACTGAAGCTTTCTTT
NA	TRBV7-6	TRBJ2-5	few	CASSPRGGRQETQYF	TGTGCCAGCAGCCCGAGGGGGGGCCGGCAAGAGACCCAGTACTTC
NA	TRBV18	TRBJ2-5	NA	CASSPPPGETQYF	TGTGCCAGCTCACCACCGCCAGGGGAGACCCAGTACTTC
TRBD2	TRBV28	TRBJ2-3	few	CASRLLSGRRTDTQYF	TGTGCCAGCAGACTCCTTAGCGGGAGACGGACAGATACGCAGTATTTT
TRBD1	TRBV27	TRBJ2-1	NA	CAVSRGTGGAGSYNEQFF	TGTGCCGTGTCCCGGGGGACAGGGGGCGCAGGCTCCTACAATGAGCAGTTCTTC
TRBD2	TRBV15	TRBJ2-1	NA	CATSRQTSGRANEQFF	TGTGCCACCAGCAGGCAGACTAGCGGGAGAGCGAATGAGCAGTTCTTC
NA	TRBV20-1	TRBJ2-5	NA	CSAVWGTKGTQYF	TGCAGTGCGGTATGGGGGACCAAGGGGACCCAGTACTTC
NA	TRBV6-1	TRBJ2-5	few	CASSQGIQETQYF	TGTGCCAGCAGCCAGGGCATCCAAGAGACCCAGTACTTC
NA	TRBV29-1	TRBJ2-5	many	CSATAGLSGTQYF	TGCAGCGCCACGGCTGGGCTTTCAGGGACCCAGTACTTC
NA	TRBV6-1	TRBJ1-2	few	CASTVGRGQNYGYTF	TGTGCCAGCACAGTAGGGAGAGGACAGAACTATGGCTACACCTTC
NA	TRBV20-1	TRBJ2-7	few	CSARMGFKSYEQYF	TGCAGTGCTAGAATGGGCTTTAAGTCCTACGAGCAGTACTTC
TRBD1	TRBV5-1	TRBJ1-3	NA	CASSLGPGQGSGNTIYF	TGCGCCAGCAGCTTGGGACCGGGACAGGGCTCTGGAAACACCATATATTTT
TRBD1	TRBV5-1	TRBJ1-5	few	CASSTGASNQPQHF	TGCGCCAGTTCCACAGGGGCTAGCAATCAGCCCCAGCATTTT
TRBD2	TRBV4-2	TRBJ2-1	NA	CASSQDRLAGWNEQFF	TGTGCCAGCAGCCAAGATCGACTAGCGGGTTGGAATGAGCAGTTCTTC
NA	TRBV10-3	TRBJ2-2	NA	CAISESVPTGELFF	TGTGCCATCAGTGAGTCGGTCCCAACCGGGGAGCTGTTTTTT
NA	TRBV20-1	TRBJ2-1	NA	CSARVQGTPYNEQFF	TGCAGTGCTAGAGTTCAGGGGACCCCCTACAATGAGCAGTTCTTC
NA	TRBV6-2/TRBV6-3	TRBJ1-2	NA	CASRPNSARNYGYTF	TGTGCCAGCAGACCTAACAGTGCTCGTAACTATGGCTACACCTTC
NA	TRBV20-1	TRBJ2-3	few	CSAPDPKTPSTDTQYF	TGCAGTGCCCCCGATCCGAAAACCCCCAGCACAGATACGCAGTATTTT
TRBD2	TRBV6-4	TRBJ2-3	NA	CATKRLGGSEADTQYF	TGTGCCACCAAGAGATTGGGCGGGAGCGAGGCAGATACGCAGTATTTT
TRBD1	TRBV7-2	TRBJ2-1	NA	CASSPWTGGVYEQFF	TGTGCCAGCAGCCCCTGGACAGGGGGAGTATATGAGCAGTTCTTC
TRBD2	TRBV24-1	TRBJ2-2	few	CATSDLGAGEAGELFF	TGTGCCACCAGTGATTTGGGAGCGGGAGAAGCCGGGGAGCTGTTTTTT
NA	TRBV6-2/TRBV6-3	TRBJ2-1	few	CASSYSSAYNEQFF	TGTGCCAGCAGTTACTCGTCAGCCTACAATGAGCAGTTCTTC